Below, 26 T cell receptor beta chains from the same sample are listed, as sequenced in a study of prognosis after radiotherapy for stage I lung cancer. TCR beta CDR3 amplification from genomic DNA was performed by two-round multiplex PCR. Primers specific to each TRBV and TRBJ gene drove first-round PCR. One entry per CDR3 protein results from TCRdb running MiXCR on the multiplex PCR reads. The sample shows about 23,000 distinct CDR3 sequences, around 40% of them seen only once. Material: PBMCs, obtained before or after stereotactic body radiation therapy (not recorded which). These receptors were taken from a donor of 50 years or more with non-small cell lung cancer.

The gene calls are TRBV30 and TRBJ1-2; TRBD1 agrees at 11 bases. V shed 3 bases, J shed 1 base, and the junction held 10 bases outside the gene matches. Germline V lookup: CDR1 GTSNPN, CDR2 SVGIG (reference sequence). The CDR3 length is 17 residues. The CDR3 sequence: CAWRSSGTGGNNYGYTF. DNA for the CDR3: TGTGCCTGGAGGTCCAGCGGGACAGGGGGAAATAACTATGGCTACACCTTC.

This clonotype was seen repeatedly, ten times or more. This sequence joins TRBV4-2 and TRBJ1-3; no clear D. The CDR3 is 17 amino acids. V was pared by 1 base and J by 0 bases, with 13 bases between. Per the germline V gene, CDR1 is LGHNA and CDR2 is YNFKEQ. CDR3 DNA sequence: TGTGCCAGCAGCCAAGGGACGGGTCCCTTCTCTGGAAACACCATATATTTT. As protein: CASSQGTGPFSGNTIYF.

The chain employs TRBV5-1 and TRBJ2-2; a weak D match, TRBD1 (6 bases). V was trimmed by 1 base and J by 14 bases, leaving 24 bases between them. This CDR3 has 16 residues. CDR1 is SGHRS and CDR2 is YFSETQ in the germline V gene. The CDR3 region is CASSLLAVRDTGYLFF. CDR3 DNA sequence: TGCGCCAGCAGCTTGCTCGCCGTGAGGGACACCGGGTATCTGTTTTTT. Based on the CDR3 plus reference TRBV5-1 and TRBJ2-2, the full variable domain is KAGVTQTPRYLIKTRGQQVTLSCSPISGHRSVSWYQQTPGQGLQFLFEYFSETQRNKGNFPGRFSGRQFSNSRSEMNVSTLELGDSALYLCASSLLAVRDTGYLFFGEGSRLTVL.

This clonotype was seen a single time. The J gene is TRBJ1-1, the V gene TRBV7-9; a possible D gene is TRBD1 (5 bases). This CDR3 has 15 amino acids. Germline CDR1 reads SEHNR; CDR2 reads FQNEAQ (reference sequence). Between the trimmed V and J ends, which lost 2 bases and 3 bases, there was a span of 13 bases. In DNA, the CDR3 is TGTGCCAGCAGCTTATACGGAAGGGGCGACACTGAAGCTTTCTTT. This codes for CASSLYGRGDTEAFF. Using reference TRBV7-9 and TRBJ1-1 for the parts outside the CDR3, the full variable domain is DTGVSQNPRHKITKRGQNVTFRCDPISEHNRLYWYRQTLGQGPEFLTYFQNEAQLEKSRLLSDRFSAERPKGSFSTLEIQRTEQGDSAMYLCASSLYGRGDTEAFFGQGTRLTVV.

Within the sample, this clonotype is medium-sized. This rearrangement joins TRBV28 to TRBJ2-3; D is unclear. Per germline, CDR1 MDHEN and CDR2 SYDVKM. Trimming shortened V by 6 bases and J by 2 bases, and 9 bases separated the two germline ends. The CDR3 runs to 13 residues. The CDR3 region is CASSPVSTDTQYF. Written as DNA, the CDR3 is TGTGCCAGCAGCCCCGTATCCACAGATACGCAGTATTTT.

This clonotype was observed many times. This chain uses TRBV19 with TRBJ2-3; D might be TRBD1 (6 bases). Trimming pared 4 bases from V and 1 base from J, leaving 12 bases between. This CDR3 contains 15 residues. Germline assignment: CDR1 LNHDA and CDR2 SQIVND (reference sequence). CDR3 DNA sequence: TGTGCCAGTAGTAAAAGGCGACAGGGCACAGATACGCAGTATTTT. Protein sequence: CASSKRRQGTDTQYF. Drawing the rest from reference TRBV19 and TRBJ2-3, the complete variable domain is DGGITQSPKYLFRKEGQNVTLSCEQNLNHDAMYWYRQDPGQGLRLIYYSQIVNDFQKGDIAEGYSVSREKKESFPLTVTSAQKNPTAFYLCASSKRRQGTDTQYFGPGTRLTVL.

Comment on this clonotype: It differs at one base from a far larger clone, so likely a read error. The rearrangement uses TRBV7-2 and TRBJ1-2; 8 bases are a match to TRBD1. CDR3 length: 15 amino acids. The germline V gene encodes CDR1 SGHTA and CDR2 FQGNSA. The CDR3 DNA reads TGTGCCAGCAGCACCCCGGACAGGGAAATCTATGTCTACACCTTC. Amino acid sequence: CASSTPDREIYVYTF.

The rearrangement uses TRBV5-1 and TRBJ2-7, with 8 bases aligning to TRBD2. V trimming: 1 base; J trimming: 5 bases; junction bases outside the gene matches: 8. The CDR3 consists of 15 residues. Germline assignment: CDR1 SGHRS and CDR2 YFSETQ. Here the CDR3 DNA reads TGCGCCAGCAGCTTGAGACTAGCGAGTGGCAACGAGCAGTACTTC. Amino acid sequence: CASSLRLASGNEQYF.

This clonotype was observed many times. Given a much more abundant clone one base away, this may be a read error. The chain uses TRBV6-1 and TRBJ1-5; 7 bases are a match to TRBD1. Per the germline V gene, CDR1 is MNHNS and CDR2 is SASEGT. V lost 8 bases and J lost 6; bases outside the gene matches: 13. The CDR3 runs to 15 residues. The CDR3 nucleotides are TGTGCCAGCGCCCCCGTTAGAGGGGGCTGTCAGCCCCAGCATTTT. The encoded protein is CASAPVRGGCQPQHF.

The chain has TRBV10-3 and TRBJ2-5; the D gene is possibly TRBD1 (5 bases). The V end was cut by 6 bases, the J end by 2 bases, with 10 bases between. The CDR3 loop spans 13 amino acids. Germline assignment: CDR1 ENHRY and CDR2 SYGVKD. In DNA form, the CDR3 reads TGTGCCATCAGAGTGACAGAGCAAGAGACCCAGTACTTC. Amino acids: CAIRVTEQETQYF.

This clonotype was detected ten times or more. The V call is TRBV20-1, the J call TRBJ1-2; D remains ambiguous. Trimming pared 1 base from V and 6 bases from J, leaving 12 bases between. The CDR3 sequence is 13 residues long. Per germline, CDR1 DFQATT and CDR2 SNEGSKA (reference sequence). The CDR3 region is CSARALYTNGYTF. The CDR3 DNA reads TGCAGTGCTAGAGCCCTCTACACCAATGGCTACACCTTC.

The gene calls are TRBV2 and TRBJ2-2; unclear D gene. The CDR3 extends over 13 amino acids. In germline, CDR1 is SNHLY, CDR2 FYNNEI. Trimming took off 6 bases at V and 6 bases at J, with 11 bases between the two ends. CDR3 amino acids: CASSATVPGELFF. The CDR3 DNA reads TGTGCCAGCAGCGCTACTGTCCCCGGGGAGCTGTTTTTT.

This clonotype was seen many times. The CDR3 DNA sequence: TGTGCCAGCTCAAGTGACAGAAACCACTATGGCTACACCTTC. Protein sequence: CASSSDRNHYGYTF. The gene calls are TRBV18 and TRBJ1-2; possibly TRBD1 for D (5 bases). Germline lookup yields CDR1 KGHSH and CDR2 LQKENI. V was cut by 5 bases and J by 3 bases, with 13 bases left in between. The CDR3 sequence is 14 residues long.

V and J are TRBV28 and TRBJ1-2; D gene unclear. This CDR3 spans 13 amino acids. CDR1 and CDR2 (germline): MDHEN, SYDVKM. The V end lost 2 bases, the J end lost 4 bases, and 8 bases lay between the germline ends. CDR3 DNA sequence: TGTGCCAGCAGTTTAGGTTACTCCTATGGCTACACCTTC. Protein sequence: CASSLGYSYGYTF.

This clonotype appeared many times. The CDR3 region has the DNA TGTGCCAGCAGCTTGGCGGCGGGGGGCTACACCTTC. Amino acid sequence: CASSLAAGGYTF. V usage is TRBV5-4 and J usage is TRBJ1-2; D not resolved. The V end lost 0 bases, the J end lost 8 bases, and 8 bases lay between the germline ends. Germline lookup yields CDR1 SGHNT and CDR2 YYREEE (reference sequence). This CDR3 is built from 12 residues.

The table lists this clonotype with many counts. The V gene is TRBV5-1, the J gene TRBJ1-5; 7 nucleotides agree with TRBD1. This CDR3 has 16 amino acids. Germline V CDR1 and CDR2: SGHRS, YFSETQ. Trimming cost V 5 bases and J 6 bases; bases outside gene matches: 14. CDR3 amino acids: CASRETFGQVGQPQHF. CDR3 nucleotide sequence: TGCGCCAGCAGGGAAACATTTGGACAGGTGGGTCAGCCCCAGCATTTT.

J is TRBJ2-6 and V is TRBV27; possibly TRBD1 for D (5 bases). From germline, CDR1 is MNHEY and CDR2 SMNVEV (reference sequence). V lost 1 base to trimming and J lost 1 base, with 8 bases between them. The CDR3 has 16 residues. DNA of the CDR3: TGTGCCAGCAGTTTATATTCAGGGTCTGGGGCCAACGTCCTGACTTTC. Protein sequence: CASSLYSGSGANVLTF. Combining the CDR3 with reference TRBV27 and TRBJ2-6 gives the whole variable domain EAQVTQNPRYLITVTGKKLTVTCSQNMNHEYMSWYRQDPGLGLRQIYYSMNVEVTDKGDVPEGYKVSRKEKRNFPLILESPSPNQTSLYFCASSLYSGSGANVLTFGAGSRLTVL.

Worth noting for this clonotype: This probably arose from a read error, given a far larger clone one base away. The chain couples TRBV6-4 to TRBJ2-5, with 7 positions matching TRBD1. Trimming at V came to 9 bases and at J to 5 bases, leaving 9 bases not matched to a gene. Germline V lookup: CDR1 MRHNA, CDR2 SNTAGT. The CDR3 is 13 residues long. Here the CDR3 DNA reads TGTGCCAGAAGTCGACAGGGTCCGGAGACCCAGTACTTC. Amino acid sequence: CARSRQGPETQYF.

The table lists this clonotype with many counts. The rearrangement joins TRBV28 to TRBJ1-5; 9 bases align to TRBD1. This CDR3 contains 16 residues. Trimming removed 8 bases from V and 5 bases from J; junction bases left unmatched: 13. The germline gives CDR1 MDHEN, CDR2 SYDVKM. The CDR3 DNA reads as TGTGCCAGCCCCGCCCCGGGTACAGGGGGCTATCAGCCCCAGCATTTT. Translation gives CASPAPGTGGYQPQHF.

With respect to this clonotype: This probably arose from a read error, given a far larger clone one base away. This chain connects TRBV28 to TRBJ2-1; 9 nucleotides line up with TRBD2. The CDR3 consists of 15 residues. J lost 1 base, V lost 6 bases, and 4 bases had no gene match. CDR1 is MDHEN, CDR2 SYDVKM, per germline. The CDR3 region has the DNA TGTGCCAGCAGGAAGACTAGCGGTTCCTACAATGAGCAGTTCTTC. Amino acids: CASRKTSGSYNEQFF.

The sample holds one count of this clonotype. The genes are TRBV5-5 and TRBJ1-2, with D possibly TRBD1 on 5 matching bases. The V gene's germline CDR1 is SGHKS and CDR2 YYEKEE (reference sequence). This CDR3 has 11 residues. Trimming took 10 bases from V and 2 from J, leaving 9 bases between them. The CDR3 spells CAAGANYGYTF. The CDR3 DNA reads as TGTGCCGCCGGGGCCAACTATGGCTACACCTTC.

The rearrangement links TRBV7-2 to TRBJ1-2; D unclear. Germline CDR1 reads SGHTA; CDR2 reads FQGNSA. V was pared by 5 bases and J by 4 bases, with 17 bases between. The CDR3 has 15 amino acids. The CDR3 region is CASSLRTVFSYGYTF. In DNA form, the CDR3 reads TGTGCCAGCAGCCTTAGAACCGTTTTCAGCTATGGCTACACCTTC.

This clonotype was seen at least ten times. The chain has TRBV29-1 and TRBJ2-5; D might be TRBD1 or TRBD2, each matching 6 bases. Germline loops: CDR1 SQVTM, CDR2 ANQGSEA. The CDR3 length is 13 residues. The V end lost 4 bases, the J end lost 5 bases, and 14 bases lay between the germline ends. The CDR3 nucleotides are TGCAGCGTTGTCTGGGGGGCCGGGGAGACCCAGTACTTC. It codes for CSVVWGAGETQYF.

This clonotype has a count of ten or more. This chain connects TRBV7-2 to TRBJ2-5; D remains unclear. Trimming took 5 bases from V and 1 from J, leaving 8 bases between them. From germline, CDR1 is SGHTA and CDR2 FQGNSA. The CDR3 runs to 13 residues. This chain's CDR3 is CASSLIFQETQYF. The CDR3 coding sequence is TGTGCCAGCAGCCTAATTTTCCAAGAGACCCAGTACTTC.

The chain links TRBV5-1 to TRBJ1-2; a possible D gene is TRBD1 (6 bases). The ends were cut back, 3 bases at V and 6 bases at J, with 12 bases in the middle. The CDR3 runs to 13 residues. In germline, CDR1 is SGHRS, CDR2 YFSETQ. CDR3 DNA: TGCGCCAGCAGCTCAGCAGGGGTCAATGGCTACACCTTC. It translates to CASSSAGVNGYTF. Combining the CDR3 with reference TRBV5-1 and TRBJ1-2 gives the whole variable domain KAGVTQTPRYLIKTRGQQVTLSCSPISGHRSVSWYQQTPGQGLQFLFEYFSETQRNKGNFPGRFSGRQFSNSRSEMNVSTLELGDSALYLCASSSAGVNGYTFGSGTRLTVV.

This clonotype was observed many times. This chain uses TRBV9 with TRBJ2-3; TRBD1 might be the D (6 bases). The CDR3 has 14 amino acids. Germline CDR1 reads SGDLS; CDR2 reads YYNGEE. Trimming stripped 3 bases from V and 2 bases from J, with 10 bases between. The CDR3 bases are TGTGCCAGCAGCGAGGGGGAGTTCACAGATACGCAGTATTTT. Its protein product is CASSEGEFTDTQYF.